The T cell receptor (beta chain) under discussion was sequenced for a study of cytomegalovirus exposure and HLA in healthy donors. Study-wide results and limits: TCR beta sequences reportedly predicted most subjects' HLA-A and HLA-B alleles accurately.

PCR primers comprised 60 Vbeta and 13 Jbeta primers. In the original processing: There were 80 million or so unique TCR beta chains by a later count, and about 11 million of them were shared. Sequenced by immunoSEQ multiplex PCR; TCRdb stores in-frame clones only, minus some. V, J and clone size were drawn from that table, and D and trimming were deduced from the DNA. Of just over 200,000 clones in the sample, 75% to 85% were seen once. Concerning this clone: Its antigen is unidentified.

V shed 0 bases and J shed 10 bases, with 16 bases lying between them. CDR1 is SGDLS, CDR2 YYNGEE, per germline. CDR3 length: 14 residues. This clonotype was obtained from a woman aged 40 to 55 in good health and CMV-seronegative. Sequencing input: PBMCs. The chain couples TRBV9 to TRBJ1-1, with unresolved D. The CDR3 spells CASSVDPGGSSAFF. In DNA form, the CDR3 reads TGTGCCAGCAGCGTAGACCCCGGCGGGTCTTCAGCTTTCTTT.